This TCR beta chain was retrieved from a study of T cell changes during pregnancy in multiple sclerosis (dated by TCRdb to the late 2010s). The study in broad terms: The study looked at changes in the T cell repertoire across pregnancy in women with multiple sclerosis.

Libraries were built with the immunoSEQ multiplex PCR assay. TCRdb holds this immuneACCESS table with in-frame rearrangements only. Some clones are missing; in checked studies, unresolved V genes explain under half, and the rest has no known cause. The sample includes just under 35,000 clones, with roughly 93% observed a single time. The ten biggest clones cover 4.5% of the sample. As to this clone: Its antigen is not yet known. Per-nucleotide qualities are absent, and no much larger clonotype sits a single base away.

This TCR derives from a female donor in good health, enrolled as a control in a pregnancy study. The sample in question was peripheral blood, obtained in the second trimester of pregnancy.

The CDR3 is CASSRGTGGFFQETQYF. The DNA is as follows: TGTGCCAGCAGCCGAGGAACAGGGGGGTTTTTTCAAGAGACCCAGTACTTC. This sequence uses TRBV14 and TRBJ2-5; TRBD1 agrees with 8 junctional bases. After removal of 4 bases from V and 2 bases from J, the junction retains 12 bases not matched to a gene. The CDR3 has 17 amino acids, counting the end cysteine and phenylalanine. The sequence is cut down to CDR3 DNA, 51 bases in frame from base 1. The germline V gene sets CDR1 to SGHDN and CDR2 to FVKESK.